Listed here are 14 T cell receptor beta chains from one sample, sequenced in a study of blood T cell repertoires in COVID-19. Profiled with immunoSEQ multiplex PCR; TCRdb holds only in-frame clones, not every one. The sample lists about 210,000 clones; roughly four fifths were seen once. The specimen was peripheral blood. These receptors were obtained from a woman in her forties or fifties with active or convalescent COVID-19.

The V call is TRBV12-3 or TRBV12-4, the J call TRBJ1-2; a possible D gene is TRBD1 (6 bases). The CDR3 has 11 amino acids. The V end was cut by 8 bases, the J end by 7 bases, with 11 bases between. The CDR3 region is CASVRGGGYTF. The CDR3 nucleotides are TGTGCCAGCGTCAGGGGCGGTGGCTACACCTTC.

V is TRBV28 and J is TRBJ1-4; possible D gene TRBD1, 5 bases. Germline V gene lookup returns CDR1 MDHEN and CDR2 SYDVKM. The CDR3 sequence is 13 residues long. Deletions cut 8 bases from V and 5 bases from J, with 12 bases between. The CDR3 is CASRRQTNEKLFF. The CDR3 DNA follows: TGTGCCAGCCGGCGACAGACAAATGAAAAACTGTTTTTT.

This clone has a single count. The J gene is TRBJ1-1, the V gene TRBV13; TRBD1 might be the D (6 bases). With 1 base removed from V and 3 bases from J, the gap between germline ends came to 18 bases. Germline V gene data show CDR1 as PRHDT and CDR2 as FYEKMQ (reference sequence). The length of the CDR3 is 17 residues. CDR3 DNA: TGTGCCAGCAGCTTAGTTCTCTTTGAAGGGGGTGACACTGAAGCTTTCTTT. As protein: CASSLVLFEGGDTEAFF.

V and J are TRBV18 and TRBJ2-1; no definite D call. Germline values: CDR1 KGHSH, CDR2 LQKENI. Trimming shortened V by 0 bases and J by 8 bases, and 11 bases separated the two germline ends. CDR3 length equals 14 residues. CDR3 sequence reads: CASSPPYGYDEQFF. In nucleotides, the CDR3 is TGTGCCAGCTCACCACCGTACGGGTACGATGAGCAGTTCTTC.

The chain links TRBV5-1 to TRBJ1-4; 7 bases agree with TRBD1. The V and J ends lost 5 bases and 7 bases, in that order; junction bases with no gene match: 14. Germline V gene sequence: CDR1 SGHRS, CDR2 YFSETQ. The CDR3 has 16 amino acids. The CDR3 DNA follows: TGCGCCAGCAGTCGAACCGAGGGGGCGCGTATTGAAAAACTGTTTTTT. Translated, it gives CASSRTEGARIEKLFF.

This chain joins TRBV2 and TRBJ2-7; no firm D call. Trimming shortened V by 4 bases and J by 2 bases, and 9 bases separated the two germline ends. The V gene's germline CDR1 is SNHLY and CDR2 FYNNEI. This CDR3 contains 13 residues. The CDR3 nucleotides are TGTGCCAGCAGTGTCGGCGGAACCTACGAGCAGTACTTC. This translates into CASSVGGTYEQYF.

The chain uses TRBV15 and TRBJ2-3; tentative D call: TRBD2 (5 bases). Trimming left V 7 bases short and J 4 bases short, with 12 bases between. From germline, CDR1 is LNHNV and CDR2 YYDKDF (reference sequence). This CDR3 has 13 residues. The chain's CDR3 is CATNRGQADTQYF. CDR3 DNA: TGTGCCACCAACCGAGGGCAGGCAGATACGCAGTATTTT.

The rearrangement uses TRBV7-3 and TRBJ2-2; weak D call: TRBD2 (5 bases). V lost 2 bases, J lost 4 bases, and 8 bases lay in between. Germline CDR1 is SGHTA and CDR2 is FQGTGA. CDR3 length: 14 residues. The CDR3 region is CASSLYGGTGELFF. The CDR3 DNA follows: TGTGCCAGCAGCTTATACGGAGGCACCGGGGAGCTGTTTTTT.

V gene TRBV3-1 (or the pseudogene TRBV3-2) combines with J gene TRBJ2-5; 9 bases are shared with TRBD2. The junction had 4 bases not matched to a gene; V was cut back by 3 bases and J by 5 bases. Germline V gene data show CDR1 as LGHDT and CDR2 as YNNKEL (reference sequence). This CDR3 spans 14 amino acids. The CDR3 spells CASSQQRGVETQYF. The DNA for the CDR3 is TGTGCCAGCAGCCAGCAGCGGGGGGTTGAGACCCAGTACTTC.

This chain links TRBV30 with TRBJ1-1; no clear D. Germline V lookup: CDR1 GTSNPN, CDR2 SVGIG (reference sequence). The V end was cut by 2 bases, the J end by 6 bases, with 7 bases between. This CDR3 comprises 11 residues. The CDR3 nucleotides are TGTGCCTGGAGTCCCCGCGCTGAAGCTTTCTTT. Protein product: CAWSPRAEAFF.

The chain joins TRBV6-2 or TRBV6-3 to TRBJ2-1, with D perhaps matching TRBD2 (6 bases). The CDR3 loop spans 13 amino acids. V lost 5 bases and J lost 9, with 14 bases in between. Per germline, CDR1 MNHEY and CDR2 SVGEGT. The CDR3 coding sequence is TGTGCCAGCAGTATAGGAGGGGTGGGTGAGCAGTTCTTC. This gives the protein CASSIGGVGEQFF.

The chain uses TRBV6-5 and TRBJ2-3; no clear D. Trimming removed 5 bases at V and 0 bases at J, with 12 bases between. CDR1 is MNHEY and CDR2 is SVGAGI in the germline V gene. The CDR3 is made up of 15 amino acids. The CDR3, as DNA: TGTGCCAGCAGTCCAGACATGGAAAGCACAGATACGCAGTATTTT. Its translation is CASSPDMESTDTQYF.

The J gene is TRBJ1-4, the V gene TRBV6-5; a weak D match, TRBD1 (6 bases). The germline gives CDR1 MNHEY, CDR2 SVGAGI. The CDR3 is 14 residues long. The V end lost 5 bases, the J end lost 7 bases, and 14 bases lay between the germline ends. The CDR3 here is CASSPRGGGEKLFF. Written as DNA, the CDR3 is TGTGCCAGCAGTCCCAGGGGCGGCGGTGAAAAACTGTTTTTT.

This clone has just one count. The chain employs TRBV6-4 and TRBJ2-3, with 10 bases matching TRBD1. The CDR3 contains 16 residues. Germline assignment: CDR1 MRHNA and CDR2 SNTAGT. J gave up 5 bases and V 0 bases, and 5 bases lay outside the gene matches. CDR3 amino acids: CASSDSGQGDLDTQYF. CDR3 sequence (DNA): TGTGCCAGCAGTGACTCAGGACAGGGGGATTTAGATACGCAGTATTTT.